This T cell receptor beta chain was sequenced during a study of T-cell reconstitution after alpha-beta-depleted transplantation in children. CDR3 length: 14 amino acids. Per germline, CDR1 LGHDT and CDR2 YNNKEL (reference sequence). The J segment lost 4 bases and the V segment lost 4 bases, leaving 7 bases of the junction unmatched. The TCRbeta library was prepared with unique molecular identifiers. From the PCR reads, TCRdb called clonotypes with MiXCR, one entry per CDR3 protein. The sample yields hundreds of thousands of distinct CDR3 sequences, 11% seen once. Many counts were recorded for this clonotype.

The origin of this receptor is a child under two years old with acute myeloid leukemia, due to receive a stem cell transplant. The V gene is TRBV3-1, the J gene TRBJ2-7, with 7 bases that match TRBD2. Sequenced here: PBMCs, sampled before TCRalphabeta/CD19-depleted stem cell transplant. The CDR3 coding sequence is TGTGCCAGCAGCCCCTCTAGCGGCGGGTACGAGCAGTACTTC. It is translated as CASSPSSGGYEQYF.